This T cell receptor (beta chain) is from a study of T cell responses to AZD1222 COVID-19 vaccine. Per germline, CDR1 MNHNS and CDR2 SASEGT. V gave up 0 bases and J gave up 7 bases, with 10 bases separating them. The CDR3 spans 14 residues. Repertoires were generated with immunoSEQ multiplex PCR, while TCRdb's copy carries only in-frame clones and drops some. This sample yields fewer than 200,000 clones, of which 90% to 95% are seen a single time; roughly 1.7% belongs to the top ten. The sequencing used peripheral blood, collected 28 days after the second AZD1222 dose. The source is an adult who received the AZD1222 COVID-19 vaccine. The J gene is TRBJ1-5, the V gene TRBV6-1, with TRBD1 as a possible D gene (5 bases). Here the CDR3 reads CASSEAPGLQPQHF. CDR3 coding DNA: TGTGCCAGCAGTGAAGCGCCAGGGTTACAGCCCCAGCATTTT.